Each of the 9 T cell receptor beta chains below was sequenced from the same sample in a study of CDR3 diversity in severe acne (dated by TCRdb to 2018 to 2020). The receptor library was made with PCR. TCRdb records Illumina HiSeq 2000 as the sequencer. Starting from the raw public reads, TCRdb applied fastp trimming at Q25, assembled clones with MiXCR and retained in-frame beta chains. Rows with one shared CDR3 protein collapse into an entry with the most common genes and DNA. The sample profile shows more than 80,000 distinct CDR3 sequences; approximately 49% of them were found once. The leading ten clones occupy approximately 10% of the sample. What was sequenced was blood. These receptors were collected from a male donor with severe acne vulgaris.

The V gene is TRBV7-8, the J gene TRBJ2-7, with 7 positions matching TRBD2. CDR1 and CDR2 (germline): SGHVS, FQNEAQ. Trimming cost V 0 bases and J 2 bases; bases outside gene matches: 4. The CDR3 spans 15 residues. In nucleotides, the CDR3 is TGTGCCAGCAGCTTAGCGGCTAGCGGCCCCTACGAGCAGTACTTC. It encodes CASSLAASGPYEQYF. Together with reference TRBV7-8 and TRBJ2-7, the CDR3 gives the full variable domain: GAGVSQSPRYKVAKRGQDVALRCDPISGHVSLFWYQQALGQGPEFLTYFQNEAQLDKSGLPSDRFFAERPEGSVSTLKIQRTQQEDSAVYLCASSLAASGPYEQYFGPGTRLTVT.

The chain uses TRBV2 and TRBJ2-5; D is undetermined. The germline V gene has CDR1 SNHLY and CDR2 FYNNEI. V was cut by 7 bases and J by 3 bases, with 12 bases left in between. The CDR3 is 13 residues long. The CDR3 loop is CASNEAREETQYF. As DNA, the CDR3 is TGTGCCAGCAATGAGGCCCGAGAAGAGACCCAGTACTTC.

Worth noting for this clonotype: A much bigger clone sits one base away, suggesting this may be a read error. The chain links TRBV5-4 to TRBJ2-5; 8 positions match TRBD1. Germline values: CDR1 SGHNT, CDR2 YYREEE (reference sequence). Trimming removed 9 bases from V and 5 bases from J; junction bases left unmatched: 15. The CDR3 length is 15 residues. The CDR3 loop reads CATNRGAGGLETQYF. The CDR3 bases are TGTGCCACCAACCGAGGGGCAGGGGGCTTGGAGACCCAGTACTTC.

Ten or more counts support this clonotype. The V gene is TRBV6-5, the J gene TRBJ2-1; 9 nucleotides align to TRBD2. The CDR3 spans 20 residues. V gave up 4 bases and J gave up 4 bases; unmatched junction bases: 20. Germline CDR1 MNHEY, CDR2 SVGAGI. CDR3 sequence: CASSSRAGREGRGGYNEQFF. The CDR3 coding sequence is TGTGCCAGCAGTTCTCGCGCCGGGCGGGAGGGCCGGGGGGGGTACAATGAGCAGTTCTTC.

About this clonotype: A read error may be the cause here, since a much bigger clone is one base away. This chain links TRBV7-2 with TRBJ1-5; D is perhaps TRBD1 (6 bases). Trimming removed 5 bases at V and 11 bases at J, with 19 bases between. Per the germline V gene, CDR1 is SGHTA and CDR2 is FQGNSA. The CDR3 totals 14 residues. Written as DNA, the CDR3 is TGTGCCAGCAGCGGTGAGGGGGGCATGCGTACCCAGCATTTT. This sequence encodes CASSGEGGMRTQHF.

This clonotype was found many times. J is TRBJ2-7 and V is TRBV20-1, with 9 bases matching TRBD1. CDR1 is DFQATT and CDR2 is SNEGSKA in the germline V gene (reference sequence). The CDR3 has 14 residues. Unmatched junction bases numbered 8, after V lost 5 bases and J lost 3 bases. CDR3 sequence (DNA): TGCAGTGCTTCCCGGGACAGGGAGTTCTACGAGCAGTACGTC. Translated, it gives CSASRDREFYEQYV.

The chain links TRBV9 to TRBJ2-2, with TRBD2 as a possible D gene (5 bases). The CDR3 spans 18 residues. Trimming left V 0 bases short and J 1 base short, with 16 bases between. CDR1 and CDR2 (germline): SGDLS, YYNGEE. CDR3 amino acids: CASSVEFLGAENTGELFF. The CDR3 bases are TGTGCCAGCAGCGTAGAATTCCTCGGAGCGGAGAACACCGGGGAGCTGTTTTTT.

V is TRBV9 and J is TRBJ1-1; D is ambiguous. CDR1 is SGDLS, CDR2 YYNGEE, per germline. With 3 bases removed from V and 4 bases from J, the gap between germline ends came to 7 bases. The CDR3 spans 12 residues. The CDR3 nucleotides read TGTGCCAGCAGCGCAGAAAGCACTGAAGCTTTCTTT. Translation: CASSAESTEAFF.

This clonotype showed up many times. V usage is TRBV11-3 and J usage is TRBJ1-3, with a tentative D call TRBD1 (5 bases). Germline CDR1 SGHNT, CDR2 YENEEA. There are 17 residues in the CDR3. V lost 4 bases and J lost 0, with 16 bases in between. CDR3 protein: CASSSRGTGSSGNTIYF. DNA of the CDR3: TGTGCCAGCAGCTCGAGGGGCACCGGTTCCTCTGGAAACACCATATATTTT.